This T cell receptor beta chain was sequenced for a study of T cell responses to AZD1222 COVID-19 vaccine. Repertoires were generated with immunoSEQ multiplex PCR, while TCRdb's copy carries only in-frame clones and drops some. The sample lists about 150,000 clones, approximately 88% occurring once. CDR1 and CDR2 (germline): SGHTA, FQGNSA. The CDR3 length is 17 residues. V was clipped by 6 bases and J by 4 bases; unmatched bases: 7. Whole-study findings and limits: Of spike-specific TCRs, nearly half reportedly target regions left unmutated in variants.

This clone was observed once. Antigen: not known. This clonotype was sampled from an adult who received the AZD1222 COVID-19 vaccine. The chain uses TRBV7-2 and TRBJ2-3, with 16 bases lining up with TRBD2. Sequenced material: peripheral blood, taken 28 days after the second AZD1222 dose. The CDR3 spells CASSPLGTSGGADTQYF. The CDR3 coding sequence is TGTGCCAGCAGTCCCCTCGGGACTAGCGGGGGGGCAGATACGCAGTATTTT.